A selection of T cell receptor beta chains follows, all from one sample in a study of PD-L1 blockade in urothelial cancer. Measured with immunoSEQ multiplex PCR; TCRdb has only the in-frame clones, and not every one. The sample shows 75,000 to 95,000 clones, just under 85% of them seen only once. The sequenced sample was PBMCs, obtained around atezolizumab (anti-PD-L1) treatment. These receptors were collected from a man in his forties with urothelial cancer. Each CDR3 is given with its conserved first and last residue. The D gene is left open where the match is weak. Some rows have no size entry. The others give once, few or many, or a class for an expanded clone.

v_gene: TRBV5-1
j_gene: TRBJ2-7
abundance: .
d_gene: TRBD2
CDR3aa: CASSLGGLAGDRIMYF
CDR3nt: TGCGCCAGCAGCTTGGGGGGCCTAGCGGGAGACCGAATAATGTACTTC

v_gene: TRBV6-5
j_gene: TRBJ2-7
abundance: .
d_gene: .
CDR3aa: CASSYGSLGGSYEQYF
CDR3nt: TGTGCCAGCAGTTACGGTTCTCTAGGAGGGTCCTACGAGCAGTACTTC

v_gene: TRBV7-2
j_gene: TRBJ2-5
abundance: .
d_gene: .
CDR3aa: CASSLEPGVTQYF
CDR3nt: TGTGCCAGCAGCTTAGAGCCGGGTGTGACCCAGTACTTC

v_gene: TRBV9
j_gene: TRBJ1-3
abundance: .
d_gene: .
CDR3aa: CASSVASAAGNTIYF
CDR3nt: TGTGCCAGCAGCGTAGCGAGCGCGGCAGGAAACACCATATATTTT

v_gene: TRBV29-1
j_gene: TRBJ2-2
abundance: .
d_gene: .
CDR3aa: CSVVGARLTGELFF
CDR3nt: TGCAGCGTTGTCGGCGCGAGGCTTACCGGGGAGCTGTTTTTT

v_gene: TRBV28
j_gene: TRBJ2-7
abundance: .
d_gene: TRBD1
CDR3aa: CASSFTGTAYEQYF
CDR3nt: TGTGCCAGCAGTTTTACCGGGACAGCATACGAGCAGTACTTC

v_gene: TRBV9
j_gene: TRBJ1-3
abundance: .
d_gene: .
CDR3aa: CASSVEGQGSGNTIYF
CDR3nt: TGTGCCAGCAGCGTAGAAGGGCAGGGGTCTGGAAACACCATATATTTT

v_gene: TRBV4-2
j_gene: TRBJ2-1
abundance: .
d_gene: .
CDR3aa: CASSSSWGGTGNEQFF
CDR3nt: TGTGCCAGCAGCTCGTCTTGGGGCGGGACGGGCAATGAGCAGTTCTTC

v_gene: TRBV7-3
j_gene: TRBJ1-1
abundance: .
d_gene: TRBD1
CDR3aa: CASSLGGQGRTEAFF
CDR3nt: TGTGCCAGCAGCTTAGGTGGACAGGGAAGGACTGAAGCTTTCTTT

v_gene: TRBV30
j_gene: TRBJ1-3
abundance: few
d_gene: .
CDR3aa: CAWSVTGGNTIYF
CDR3nt: TGTGCCTGGAGTGTGACGGGTGGAAACACCATATATTTT

v_gene: TRBV28
j_gene: TRBJ1-5
abundance: .
d_gene: .
CDR3aa: CASGSGQSSNQPQHF
CDR3nt: TGTGCCAGCGGCTCAGGGCAGTCTTCTAATCAGCCCCAGCATTTT

v_gene: TRBV7-2
j_gene: TRBJ2-7
abundance: .
d_gene: TRBD1
CDR3aa: CASSFPTGGQGPYEQYF
CDR3nt: TGTGCCAGCAGCTTCCCAACAGGGGGACAGGGTCCCTACGAGCAGTACTTC

v_gene: TRBV7-2
j_gene: TRBJ2-1
abundance: .
d_gene: .
CDR3aa: CASSYTSWEQFF
CDR3nt: TGTGCCAGCAGCTATACTAGTTGGGAGCAGTTCTTC

v_gene: TRBV29-1
j_gene: TRBJ1-2
abundance: .
d_gene: .
CDR3aa: CSVKADVYGYTF
CDR3nt: TGCAGCGTTAAGGCGGATGTCTATGGCTACACCTTC

v_gene: TRBV11-2
j_gene: TRBJ1-2
abundance: .
d_gene: .
CDR3aa: CASSPGGAYNYGYTF
CDR3nt: TGTGCCAGCAGCCCCGGGGGGGCCTATAACTATGGCTACACCTTC

v_gene: TRBV19
j_gene: TRBJ1-1
abundance: .
d_gene: TRBD1
CDR3aa: CASNTQGAVTEAFF
CDR3nt: TGTGCCAGTAATACACAGGGGGCCGTCACTGAAGCTTTCTTT